This T cell receptor (beta chain) was sequenced for a study of CD8 T cells in ankylosing spondylitis. Germline-derived CDR1 and CDR2 are SGHRS and YFSETQ. Losses at the gene ends were 4 bases for V and 5 bases for J; bases not matched to a gene: 7. There are 16 residues in the CDR3. In making TCR beta libraries, quantitative 5'-RACE with molecular barcodes was used. TCRdb redid the calling of the 5' RACE reads with MiXCR, one entry per CDR3 protein. The sample records about 160,000 distinct CDR3 sequences, around 17% being singletons. Findings of the study overall: The study identified a TCR beta motif of under ten highly homologous variants that appeared characteristic of ankylosing spondylitis blood. Earlier authors reported some of these motif variants in reactive arthritis synovial fluid and blood.

In regard to this clonotype: The antigen remains unidentified.

The sequencing input was blood, either unsorted or a sorted T cell fraction (not recorded which). The sequence was obtained from a male donor with ankylosing spondylitis or in good health (not recorded which). The rearrangement links TRBV5-1 to TRBJ2-3; the match to TRBD2 covers 13 bases. The CDR3 nucleotides read TGCGCCAGCAGCATTGGACTAGCGGGAGCGATAGATACGCAGTATTTT. Its translation: CASSIGLAGAIDTQYF.